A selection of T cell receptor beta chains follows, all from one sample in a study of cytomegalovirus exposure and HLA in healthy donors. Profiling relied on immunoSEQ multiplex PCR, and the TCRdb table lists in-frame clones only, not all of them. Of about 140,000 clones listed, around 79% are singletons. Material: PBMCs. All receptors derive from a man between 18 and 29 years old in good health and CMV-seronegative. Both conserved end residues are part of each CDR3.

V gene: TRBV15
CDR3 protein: CATSPPGGAGDTQYF

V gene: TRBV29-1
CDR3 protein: CSVDHRVEDTQYF

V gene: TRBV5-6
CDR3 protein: CASSLARRNSPLHF

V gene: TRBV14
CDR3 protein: CASSRRGGLYSGANVLTF

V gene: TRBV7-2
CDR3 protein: CASSLVLAGGLEQYF

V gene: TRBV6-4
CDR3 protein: CASSTTGDTEAFF

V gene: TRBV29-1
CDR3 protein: CSVEGQQNIQYF

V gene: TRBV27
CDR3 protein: CASSQLGGAQYF

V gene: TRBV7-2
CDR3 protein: CASTPAAGGFYGYTF

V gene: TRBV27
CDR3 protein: CASDLGQGRLNTEAFF

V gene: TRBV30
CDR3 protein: CAWSDHYRGGGNQPQHF

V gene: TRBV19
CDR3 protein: CASSILDRSTDTQYF

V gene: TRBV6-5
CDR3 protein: CASSLSDSSGNTIYF

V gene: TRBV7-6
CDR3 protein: CASSPRPSGNTIYF

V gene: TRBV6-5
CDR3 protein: CASSSGQGNSYNEQFF

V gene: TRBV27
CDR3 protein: CASSYGGGTEAFF

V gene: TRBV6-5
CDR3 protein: CASSYIATANTGELFF

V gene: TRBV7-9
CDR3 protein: CASIPPWDFNYGYTF

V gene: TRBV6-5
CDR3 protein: CASRWSNKNTGELFF

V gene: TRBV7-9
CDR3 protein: CASSQIKIGAKTNYGYTF

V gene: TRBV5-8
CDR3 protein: CASSLWLAGGTTDTQYF

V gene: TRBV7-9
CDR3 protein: CSSRQGVGNTIYF

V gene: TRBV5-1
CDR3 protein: CASRGPGGPGNTIYF

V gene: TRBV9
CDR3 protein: CASSVVSGELFF

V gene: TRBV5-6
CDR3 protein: CASSLSGLEQYF

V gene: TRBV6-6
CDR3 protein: CASSLEVGTEAFF

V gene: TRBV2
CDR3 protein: CASRVGGRSNQPQHF

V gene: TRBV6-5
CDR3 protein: CASSYRQLNYGYTF

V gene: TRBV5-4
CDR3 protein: CASSFEAQSTDTQYF

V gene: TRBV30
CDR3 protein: CAWSGTEKLFF

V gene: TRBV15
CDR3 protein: CATSRDPGSPTDTQYF

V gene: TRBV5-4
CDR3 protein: CASTMGQGNYGYTF

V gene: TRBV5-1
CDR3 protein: CASSLVPGKETQYF

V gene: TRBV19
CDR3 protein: CASSYRDGPQHF

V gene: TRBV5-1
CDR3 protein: CASSFGVAEETQYF

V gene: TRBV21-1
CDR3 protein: CASRVRPLIYEQYF

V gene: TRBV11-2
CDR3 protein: CASRQSSLEQYF

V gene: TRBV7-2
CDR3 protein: CASSSPPGQNNSPPHF

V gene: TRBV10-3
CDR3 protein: CAISETALTGGVGNSPLHF

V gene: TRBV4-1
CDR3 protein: CASSRDRTGKGYEQYF

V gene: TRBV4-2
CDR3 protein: CASSQERRKERNTIYF

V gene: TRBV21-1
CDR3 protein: CASSKDGGKDTEAFF

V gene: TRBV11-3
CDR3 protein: CASSLGLAGNGVQYF

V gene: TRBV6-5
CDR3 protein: CASRSTGSSGNTIYF

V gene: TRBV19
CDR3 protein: CASSMGGPPHQPQHF

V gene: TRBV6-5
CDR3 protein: CASRAGTGVNTIYF

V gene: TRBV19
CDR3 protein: CASSKFGQEETEAFF

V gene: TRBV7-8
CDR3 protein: CASSPGVALTEAFF

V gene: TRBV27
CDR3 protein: CASSPLSTGGSNQPQHF

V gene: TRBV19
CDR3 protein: CASSPVAGGNYGYTF

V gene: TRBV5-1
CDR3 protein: CASSLGRGPKQETQYF

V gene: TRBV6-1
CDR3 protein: CASSGHSYNSPLHF

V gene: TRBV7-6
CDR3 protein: CASSLAGVNTEAFF

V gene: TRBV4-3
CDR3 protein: CASSQDYPLAESDTQYF